This record looks at one T cell receptor beta chain sequence and its context. The antigen remains unidentified. Germline CDR1 and CDR2: SGHVS and FNYEAQ. This CDR3 has 14 residues. Between the trimmed V and J ends, which lost 2 bases and 3 bases, there was a span of 10 bases. This entry is derived from a study of T cells after yellow fever vaccination. Study findings and constraints: Few clonotypes appeared in both CD4 and CD8 compartments. FACS-sorted repertoires might harbor abundant contaminating clonotypes from the bulk population.

TCRdb redid the calling of the 5' RACE reads with MiXCR, one entry per CDR3 protein. Of 320,000 or so distinct CDR3 sequences detected, roughly 8.6% appear once; the ten largest clones hold 17%. The chain carries TRBV7-6 and TRBJ2-5; D gene uncertain. The source was PBMCs, collected around 45 days after the first yellow fever vaccination. This sequence was found in a man between 18 and 29 years old who received the YFV17D yellow fever vaccine. CDR3 region: CASSLLERKETQYF. The CDR3 nucleotides are TGTGCCAGCAGCTTACTGGAACGGAAAGAGACCCAGTACTTC.